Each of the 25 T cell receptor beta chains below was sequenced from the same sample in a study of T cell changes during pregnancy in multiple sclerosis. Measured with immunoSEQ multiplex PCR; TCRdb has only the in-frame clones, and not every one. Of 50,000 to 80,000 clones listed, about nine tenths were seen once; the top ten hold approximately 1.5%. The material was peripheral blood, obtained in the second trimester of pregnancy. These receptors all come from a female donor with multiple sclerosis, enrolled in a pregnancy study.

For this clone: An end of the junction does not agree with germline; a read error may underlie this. The DNA for the CDR3 is TGTGCCGCGACGACGGGGGGTCAAGGGACCCAGTACTTC. It yields the protein CAATTGGQGTQYF. V gene TRBV5-4 combines with J gene TRBJ2-5; 7 bases match TRBD2. The CDR3 is 13 amino acids. Germline V gene data show CDR1 as SGHNT and CDR2 as YYREEE (reference sequence).

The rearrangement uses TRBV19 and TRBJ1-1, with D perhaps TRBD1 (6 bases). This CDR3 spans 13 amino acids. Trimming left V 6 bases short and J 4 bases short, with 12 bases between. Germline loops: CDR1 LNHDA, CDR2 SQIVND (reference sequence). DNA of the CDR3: TGTGCCAGTAGGAATAGGGGGGGCACTGAAGCTTTCTTT. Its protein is CASRNRGGTEAFF.

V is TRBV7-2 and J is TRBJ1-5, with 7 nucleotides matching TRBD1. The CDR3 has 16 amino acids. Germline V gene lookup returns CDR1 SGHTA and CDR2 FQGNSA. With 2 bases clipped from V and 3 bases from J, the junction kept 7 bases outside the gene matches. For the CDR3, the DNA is TGTGCCAGCAGCTTATCCGGGACAGCCTACAATCAGCCCCAGCATTTT. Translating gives CASSLSGTAYNQPQHF.

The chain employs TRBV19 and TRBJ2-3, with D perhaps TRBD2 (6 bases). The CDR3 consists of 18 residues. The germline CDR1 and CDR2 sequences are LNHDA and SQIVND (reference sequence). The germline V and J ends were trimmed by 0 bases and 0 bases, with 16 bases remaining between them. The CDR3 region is CASSIDGDFRTSTDTQYF. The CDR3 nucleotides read TGTGCCAGTAGTATAGATGGGGACTTCCGGACTAGCACAGATACGCAGTATTTT.

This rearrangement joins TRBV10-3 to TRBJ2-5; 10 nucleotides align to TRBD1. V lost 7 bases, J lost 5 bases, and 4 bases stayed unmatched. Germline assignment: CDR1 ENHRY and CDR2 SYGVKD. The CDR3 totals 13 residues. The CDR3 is CAITRDRGETQYF. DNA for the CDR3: TGTGCCATCACCCGGGACAGGGGTGAGACCCAGTACTTC.

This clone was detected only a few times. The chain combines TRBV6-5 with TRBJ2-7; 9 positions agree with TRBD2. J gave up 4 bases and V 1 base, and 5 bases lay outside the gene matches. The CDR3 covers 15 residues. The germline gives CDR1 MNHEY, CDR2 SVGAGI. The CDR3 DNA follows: TGTGCCAGCAGTTACTTGCCTAGCGGGACTTACGAGCAGTACTTC. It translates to CASSYLPSGTYEQYF.

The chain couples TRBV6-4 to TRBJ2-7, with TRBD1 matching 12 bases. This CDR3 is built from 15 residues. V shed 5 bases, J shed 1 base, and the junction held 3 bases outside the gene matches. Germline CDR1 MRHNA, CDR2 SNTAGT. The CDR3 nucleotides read TGTGCCAGCAGTAGGGGACAGGGGGCTTCCTACGAGCAGTACTTC. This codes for CASSRGQGASYEQYF.

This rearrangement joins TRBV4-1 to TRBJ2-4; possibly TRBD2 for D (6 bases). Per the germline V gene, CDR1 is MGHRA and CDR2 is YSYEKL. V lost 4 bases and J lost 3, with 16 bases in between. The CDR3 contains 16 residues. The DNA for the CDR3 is TGCGCCAGCAGCCCCCCGGGGGACGTTGGCAAAAACATTCAGTACTTC. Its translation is CASSPPGDVGKNIQYF.

The CDR3 sequence: CASSYGRAGNEQFF. In DNA form, the CDR3 reads TGTGCCAGCAGTTACGGGCGCGCCGGAAATGAGCAGTTCTTC. The rearrangement links TRBV6-5 to TRBJ2-1; no clear D. Per the germline V gene, CDR1 is MNHEY and CDR2 is SVGAGI. V lost 2 bases, J lost 7 bases, and 12 bases lay in between. This CDR3 region has 14 residues.

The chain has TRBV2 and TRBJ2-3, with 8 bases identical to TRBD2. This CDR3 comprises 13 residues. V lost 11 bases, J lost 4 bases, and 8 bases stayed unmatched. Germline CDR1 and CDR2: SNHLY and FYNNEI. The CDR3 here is CAAKGLAADTQYF. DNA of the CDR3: TGTGCCGCCAAAGGACTAGCAGCAGATACGCAGTATTTT.

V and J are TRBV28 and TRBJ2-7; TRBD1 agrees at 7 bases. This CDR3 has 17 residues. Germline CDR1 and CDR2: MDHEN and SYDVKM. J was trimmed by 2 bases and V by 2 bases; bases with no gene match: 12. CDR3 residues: CASSLRKGWTGAYEQYF. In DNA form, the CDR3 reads TGTGCCAGCAGTTTAAGGAAAGGGTGGACAGGAGCCTACGAGCAGTACTTC.

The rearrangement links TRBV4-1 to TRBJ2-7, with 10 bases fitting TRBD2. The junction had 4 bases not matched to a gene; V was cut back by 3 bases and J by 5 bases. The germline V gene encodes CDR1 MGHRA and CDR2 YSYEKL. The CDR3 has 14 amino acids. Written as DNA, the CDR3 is TGCGCCAGCAGCCAGGTCGGGACTAGCGACGAGCAGTACTTC. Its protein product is CASSQVGTSDEQYF.

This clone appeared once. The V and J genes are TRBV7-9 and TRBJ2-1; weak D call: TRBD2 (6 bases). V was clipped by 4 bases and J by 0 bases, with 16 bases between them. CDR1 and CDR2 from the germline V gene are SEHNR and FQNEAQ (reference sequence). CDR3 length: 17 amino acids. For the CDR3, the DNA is TGTGCCAGCAGCTCCATTCATGTGGGGGGCTCCTACAATGAGCAGTTCTTC. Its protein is CASSSIHVGGSYNEQFF.

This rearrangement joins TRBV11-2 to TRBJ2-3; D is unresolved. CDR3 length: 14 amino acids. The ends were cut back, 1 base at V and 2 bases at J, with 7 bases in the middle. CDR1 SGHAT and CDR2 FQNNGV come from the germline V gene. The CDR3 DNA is TGTGCCAGCAGCTTAGTCCCGTACACAGATACGCAGTATTTT. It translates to CASSLVPYTDTQYF.

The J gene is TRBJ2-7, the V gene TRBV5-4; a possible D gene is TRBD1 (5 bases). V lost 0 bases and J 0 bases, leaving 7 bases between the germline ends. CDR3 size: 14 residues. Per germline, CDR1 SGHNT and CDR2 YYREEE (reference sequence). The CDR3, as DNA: TGTGCCAGCAGCTTGGGACAGAGCTCCTACGAGCAGTACTTC. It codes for CASSLGQSSYEQYF.

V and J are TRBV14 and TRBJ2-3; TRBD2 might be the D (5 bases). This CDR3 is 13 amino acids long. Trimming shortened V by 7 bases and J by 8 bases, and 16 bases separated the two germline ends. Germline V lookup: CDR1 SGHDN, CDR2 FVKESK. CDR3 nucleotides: TGTGCCAGCACCCCTTTGGCGGGCGCTACGCAGTATTTT. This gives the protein CASTPLAGATQYF.

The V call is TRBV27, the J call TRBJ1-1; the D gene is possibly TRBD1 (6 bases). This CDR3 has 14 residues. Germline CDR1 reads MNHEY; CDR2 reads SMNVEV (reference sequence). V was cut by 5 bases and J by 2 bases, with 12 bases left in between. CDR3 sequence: CASSNRQVNTEAFF. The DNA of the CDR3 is TGTGCCAGCAGTAACCGACAGGTTAACACTGAAGCTTTCTTT.

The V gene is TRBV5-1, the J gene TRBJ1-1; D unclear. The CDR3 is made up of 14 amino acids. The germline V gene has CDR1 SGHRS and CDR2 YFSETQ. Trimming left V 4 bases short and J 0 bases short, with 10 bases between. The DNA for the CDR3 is TGCGCCAGCAGCCAAGAGGGAGTGAACACTGAAGCTTTCTTT. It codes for CASSQEGVNTEAFF.

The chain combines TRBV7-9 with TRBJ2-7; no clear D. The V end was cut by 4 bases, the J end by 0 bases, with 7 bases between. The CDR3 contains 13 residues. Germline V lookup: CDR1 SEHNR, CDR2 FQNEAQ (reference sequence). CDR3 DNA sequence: TGTGCCAGCAGCTCCAAGAGCTCCTACGAGCAGTACTTC. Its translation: CASSSKSSYEQYF.

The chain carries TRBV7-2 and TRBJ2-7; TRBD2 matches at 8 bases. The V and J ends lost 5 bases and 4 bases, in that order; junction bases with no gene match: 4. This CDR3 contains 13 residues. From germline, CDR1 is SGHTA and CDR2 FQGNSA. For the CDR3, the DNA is TGTGCCAGCAGCATCGGGACTAGTTACGAGCAGTACTTC. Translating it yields CASSIGTSYEQYF.

The CDR3 DNA is TGTGCCAGCAGCCAAGTACAGGGGTGGTACGAGCAGTACTTC. Translated: CASSQVQGWYEQYF. The chain employs TRBV14 and TRBJ2-7, with 7 bases identical to TRBD1. This CDR3 region has 14 residues. Germline values: CDR1 SGHDN, CDR2 FVKESK. The junction had 4 bases not matched to a gene; V was cut back by 1 base and J by 4 bases.

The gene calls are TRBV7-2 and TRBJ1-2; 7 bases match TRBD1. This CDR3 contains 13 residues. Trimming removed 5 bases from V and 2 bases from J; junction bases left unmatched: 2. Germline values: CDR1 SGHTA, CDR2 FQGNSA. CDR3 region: CASSPQGNYGYTF. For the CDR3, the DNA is TGTGCCAGCAGCCCACAGGGGAACTATGGCTACACCTTC. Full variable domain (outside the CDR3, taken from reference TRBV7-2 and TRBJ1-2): GAGVSQSPSNKVTEKGKDVELRCDPISGHTALYWYRQSLGQGLEFLIYFQGNSAPDKSGLPSDRFSAERTGGSVSTLTIQRTQQEDSAVYLCASSPQGNYGYTFGSGTRLTVV.

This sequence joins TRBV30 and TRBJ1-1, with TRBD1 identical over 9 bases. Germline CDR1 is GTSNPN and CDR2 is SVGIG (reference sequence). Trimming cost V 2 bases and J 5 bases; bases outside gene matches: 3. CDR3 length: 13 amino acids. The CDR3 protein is CAWSRQGGTEAFF. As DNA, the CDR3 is TGTGCCTGGAGTAGACAGGGGGGGACTGAAGCTTTCTTT.

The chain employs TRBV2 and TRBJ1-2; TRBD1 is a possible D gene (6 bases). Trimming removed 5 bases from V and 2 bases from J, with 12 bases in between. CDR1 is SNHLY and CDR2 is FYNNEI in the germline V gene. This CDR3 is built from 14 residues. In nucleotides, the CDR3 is TGTGCCAGCAGTACAGGGCGGGTGAACTATGGCTACACCTTC. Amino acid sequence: CASSTGRVNYGYTF.

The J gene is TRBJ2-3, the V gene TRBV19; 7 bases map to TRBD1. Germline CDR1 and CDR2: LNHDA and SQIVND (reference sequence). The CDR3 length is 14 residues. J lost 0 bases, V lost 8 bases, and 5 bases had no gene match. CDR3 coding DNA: TGTGCCAGTGGCAGGGGGAGTAGCACAGATACGCAGTATTTT. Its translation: CASGRGSSTDTQYF.